These 7 T cell receptor beta chains share one sample of origin, sequenced in a study of T cells in Graves' hyperthyroidism and ophthalmopathy. Regions amplified from RNA transcripts were the TCR beta CDR3 regions. In the first-round RT-PCR of the TCR CDR3, the HTBI primer set was used. TCRdb reprocessed the multiplex PCR reads via MiXCR and lists one record per CDR3 protein. This table has more than 300,000 distinct CDR3 sequences, around 20% appearing once. The sequencing input was blood. The receptor set was obtained from a young man with Graves' ophthalmopathy.

The sample holds many counts of this clonotype. This chain joins TRBV3-1 and TRBJ2-4; a weak D match, TRBD1 (6 bases). CDR3 length: 16 amino acids. Germline CDR1 reads LGHDT; CDR2 reads YNNKEL (reference sequence). Trimming took off 3 bases at V and 0 bases at J, with 12 bases between the two ends. CDR3 DNA: TGTGCCAGCAGCCAGGACAGAGTACTAGCCAAAAACATTCAGTACTTC. Protein: CASSQDRVLAKNIQYF.

This clonotype has at least ten counts. V gene TRBV3-1 combines with J gene TRBJ1-1; D is uncertain. The germline V and J ends were trimmed by 1 base and 4 bases, with 4 bases remaining between them. This CDR3 has 12 amino acids. The germline CDR1 and CDR2 sequences are LGHDT and YNNKEL (reference sequence). The CDR3 coding sequence is TGTGCCAGCAGCCAAGGGGTCACTGAAGCTTTCTTT. The encoded protein is CASSQGVTEAFF.

This clonotype was detected ten times or more. The chain joins TRBV4-2 to TRBJ1-5, with TRBD1 as a possible D gene (6 bases). This CDR3 has 19 residues. Germline CDR1 and CDR2: LGHNA and YNFKEQ. With 0 bases removed from V and 1 base from J, the gap between germline ends came to 19 bases. CDR3 region: CASSQDGGGVYISNQPQHF. In DNA, the CDR3 is TGTGCCAGCAGCCAAGATGGGGGGGGCGTCTACATCAGCAATCAGCCCCAGCATTTT.

V is TRBV29-1 and J is TRBJ2-3; D is unresolved. The closer fit of TRBJ1-5 to the DNA end suggests the J call may be wrong. This CDR3 comprises 13 residues. From germline, CDR1 is SQVTM and CDR2 ANQGSEA. As DNA, the CDR3 is TGCAGCGTTGAAACCAGCCTCACAGATACGCAGCATTTT. It specifies CSVETSLTDTQHF.

This clonotype was observed at least ten times. J is TRBJ1-1 and V is TRBV12-3 or TRBV12-4; a weak D match, TRBD1 (6 bases). V was clipped by 1 base and J by 8 bases, with 17 bases between them. The CDR3 loop spans 15 amino acids. The CDR3 reads CASSLGGGPPSEAFF. DNA for the CDR3: TGTGCCAGCAGTTTAGGTGGGGGGCCCCCCAGCGAAGCTTTCTTT.

The chain uses TRBV19 and TRBJ2-2; D unclear. Trimming removed 0 bases from V and 5 bases from J, with 4 bases in between. The germline V gene has CDR1 LNHDA and CDR2 SQIVND (reference sequence). This CDR3 has 13 amino acids. The CDR3, as DNA: TGTGCCAGTAGTATAGACAGAACCGGGGAGCTGTTTTTT. Protein product: CASSIDRTGELFF. Drawing the rest from reference TRBV19 and TRBJ2-2, the complete variable domain is DGGITQSPKYLFRKEGQNVTLSCEQNLNHDAMYWYRQDPGQGLRLIYYSQIVNDFQKGDIAEGYSVSREKKESFPLTVTSAQKNPTAFYLCASSIDRTGELFFGEGSRLTVL.

The chain has TRBV18 and TRBJ2-1; D gene unclear. Germline V gives CDR1 KGHSH, CDR2 LQKENI. With 3 bases removed from V and 0 bases from J, the gap between germline ends came to 9 bases. The CDR3 runs 15 residues. This CDR3 reads CASSPRRSSYNEQFF. The CDR3 DNA follows: TGTGCCAGCTCACCTAGGAGAAGCTCCTACAATGAGCAGTTCTTC.